This T cell receptor beta chain was sequenced for a study of breast tumors, draining lymph nodes, adjacent tissues. General observations from the study: Tumors had less TCR diversity than lymph nodes, more than nontumor tissue. Compared with basal-like, luminal-like tumors shared significantly more repertoire with nontumor tissue.

One entry per CDR3 protein results from TCRdb running MiXCR on the multiplex PCR reads. Of about 140,000 distinct CDR3 sequences in the sample, approximately 20% were seen once. The lymph nodes were axillary draining lymph nodes from breast cancer patients. The germline V gene has CDR1 LNHDA and CDR2 SQIVND (reference sequence). This CDR3 contains 13 residues. V was pared by 7 bases and J by 1 base, with 10 bases between. This clonotype was counted at least ten times. Its matching antigen is unknown. This rearrangement joins TRBV19 to TRBJ1-2; D might be TRBD1 (5 bases). The sequenced material came from axillary lymph node tissue. The receptor comes from a female donor with breast cancer. Some clones in this sample may be carry-over from other donors' samples. CDR3 protein: CASTRQFNYGYTF. CDR3 nucleotide sequence: TGTGCCAGTACCAGACAGTTTAACTATGGCTACACCTTC. Variable domain in full (rest from reference TRBV19 and TRBJ1-2): DGGITQSPKYLFRKEGQNVTLSCEQNLNHDAMYWYRQDPGQGLRLIYYSQIVNDFQKGDIAEGYSVSREKKESFPLTVTSAQKNPTAFYLCASTRQFNYGYTFGSGTRLTVV.